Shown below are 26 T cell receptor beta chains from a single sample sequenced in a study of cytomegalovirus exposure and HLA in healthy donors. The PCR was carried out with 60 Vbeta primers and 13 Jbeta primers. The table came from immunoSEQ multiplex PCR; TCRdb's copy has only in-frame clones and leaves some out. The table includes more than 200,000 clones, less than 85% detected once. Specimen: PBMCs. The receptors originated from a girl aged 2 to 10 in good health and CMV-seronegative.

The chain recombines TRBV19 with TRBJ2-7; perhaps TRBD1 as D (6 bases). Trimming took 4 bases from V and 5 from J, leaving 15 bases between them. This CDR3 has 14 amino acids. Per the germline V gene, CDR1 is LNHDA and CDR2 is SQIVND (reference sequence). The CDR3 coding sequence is TGTGCCAGTAGTACCGGGACAAGACCCCACGAGCAGTACTTC. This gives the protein CASSTGTRPHEQYF.

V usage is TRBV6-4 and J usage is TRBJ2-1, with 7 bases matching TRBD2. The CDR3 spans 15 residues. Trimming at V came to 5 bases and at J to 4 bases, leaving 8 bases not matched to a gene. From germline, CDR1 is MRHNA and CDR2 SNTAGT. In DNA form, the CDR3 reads TGTGCCAGCAGTATACTAGCGAGGGAGTACAATGAGCAGTTCTTC. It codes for CASSILAREYNEQFF.

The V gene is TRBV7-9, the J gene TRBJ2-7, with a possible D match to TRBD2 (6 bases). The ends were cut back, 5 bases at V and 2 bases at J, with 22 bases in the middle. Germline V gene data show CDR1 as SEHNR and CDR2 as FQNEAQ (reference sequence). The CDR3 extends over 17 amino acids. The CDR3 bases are TGTGCCAGCAGCCAGCGGGCCGGGCCCCCCGGCCCCTACGAGCAGTACTTC. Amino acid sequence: CASSQRAGPPGPYEQYF.

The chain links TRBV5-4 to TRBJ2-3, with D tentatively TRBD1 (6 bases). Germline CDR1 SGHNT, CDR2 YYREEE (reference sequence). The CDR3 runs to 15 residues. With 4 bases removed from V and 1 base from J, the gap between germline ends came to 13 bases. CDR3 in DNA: TGTGCCAGCAGCCCTTGGGGGCGGGGCACAGATACGCAGTATTTT. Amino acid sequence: CASSPWGRGTDTQYF.

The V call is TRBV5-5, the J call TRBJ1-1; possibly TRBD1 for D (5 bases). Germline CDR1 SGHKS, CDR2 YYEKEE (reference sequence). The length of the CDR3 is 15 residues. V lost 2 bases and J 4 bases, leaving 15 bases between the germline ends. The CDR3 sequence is CASSFFGGGGTEAFF. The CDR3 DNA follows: TGTGCCAGCAGCTTTTTTGGGGGGGGAGGCACTGAAGCTTTCTTT.

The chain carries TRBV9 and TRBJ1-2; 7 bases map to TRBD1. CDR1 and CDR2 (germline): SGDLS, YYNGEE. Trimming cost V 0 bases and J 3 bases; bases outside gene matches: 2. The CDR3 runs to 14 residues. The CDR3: CASSVEGGDYGYTF. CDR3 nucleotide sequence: TGTGCCAGCAGCGTAGAAGGGGGCGACTATGGCTACACCTTC. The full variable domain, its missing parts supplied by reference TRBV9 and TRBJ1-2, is DSGVTQTPKHLITATGQRVTLRCSPRSGDLSVYWYQQSLDQGLQFLIQYYNGEERAKGNILERFSAQQFPDLHSELNLSSLELGDSALYFCASSVEGGDYGYTFGSGTRLTVV.

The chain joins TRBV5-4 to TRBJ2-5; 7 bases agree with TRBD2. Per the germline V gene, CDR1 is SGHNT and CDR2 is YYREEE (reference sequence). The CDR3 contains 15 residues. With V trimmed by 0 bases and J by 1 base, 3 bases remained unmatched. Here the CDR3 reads CASSLGTSVQETQYF. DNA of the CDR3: TGTGCCAGCAGCTTGGGTACTAGCGTCCAAGAGACCCAGTACTTC.

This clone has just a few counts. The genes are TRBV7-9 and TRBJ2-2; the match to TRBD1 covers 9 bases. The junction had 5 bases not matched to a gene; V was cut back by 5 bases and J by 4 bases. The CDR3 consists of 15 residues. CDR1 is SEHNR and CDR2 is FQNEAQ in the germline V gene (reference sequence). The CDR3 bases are TGTGCCAGCAGCCGGACAGGGGATGGCACCGGGGAGCTGTTTTTT. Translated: CASSRTGDGTGELFF. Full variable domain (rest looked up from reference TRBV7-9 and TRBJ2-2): DTGVSQNPRHKITKRGQNVTFRCDPISEHNRLYWYRQTLGQGPEFLTYFQNEAQLEKSRLLSDRFSAERPKGSFSTLEIQRTEQGDSAMYLCASSRTGDGTGELFFGEGSRLTVL.

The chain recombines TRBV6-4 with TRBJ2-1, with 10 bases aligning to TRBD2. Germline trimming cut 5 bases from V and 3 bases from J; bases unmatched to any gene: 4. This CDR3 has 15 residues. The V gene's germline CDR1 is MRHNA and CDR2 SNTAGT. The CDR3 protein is CASSPGTSDYNEQFF. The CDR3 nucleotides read TGTGCCAGCAGTCCCGGGACTAGCGACTACAATGAGCAGTTCTTC.

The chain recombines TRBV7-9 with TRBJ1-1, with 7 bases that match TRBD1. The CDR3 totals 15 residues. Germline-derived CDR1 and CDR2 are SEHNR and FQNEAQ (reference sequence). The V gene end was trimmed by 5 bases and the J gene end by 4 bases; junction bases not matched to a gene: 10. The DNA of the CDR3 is TGTGCCAGCAGCAGAACAGGGGATATCGGCACTGAAGCTTTCTTT. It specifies CASSRTGDIGTEAFF.

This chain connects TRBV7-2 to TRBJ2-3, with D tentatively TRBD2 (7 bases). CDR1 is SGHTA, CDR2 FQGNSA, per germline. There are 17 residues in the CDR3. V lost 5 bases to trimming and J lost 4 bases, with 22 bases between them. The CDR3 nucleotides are TGTGCCAGCAGCCAAAACGGGGGGCCCGGGGCGGCAGATACGCAGTATTTT. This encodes CASSQNGGPGAADTQYF.

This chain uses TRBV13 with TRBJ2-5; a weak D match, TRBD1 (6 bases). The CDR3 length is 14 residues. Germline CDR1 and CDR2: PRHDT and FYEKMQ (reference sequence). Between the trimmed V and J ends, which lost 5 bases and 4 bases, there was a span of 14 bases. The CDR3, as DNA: TGTGCCAGCAGCCCCCCAGGGGAGAGAGAGACCCAGTACTTC. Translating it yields CASSPPGERETQYF.

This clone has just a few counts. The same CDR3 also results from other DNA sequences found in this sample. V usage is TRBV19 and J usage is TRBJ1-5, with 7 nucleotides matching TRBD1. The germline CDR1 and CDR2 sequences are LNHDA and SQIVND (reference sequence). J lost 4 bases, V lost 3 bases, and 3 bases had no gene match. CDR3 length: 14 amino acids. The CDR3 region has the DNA TGTGCCAGTAGTATTCAGGGGGGTAATCAGCCCCAGCATTTT. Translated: CASSIQGGNQPQHF. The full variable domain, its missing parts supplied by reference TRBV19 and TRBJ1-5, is DGGITQSPKYLFRKEGQNVTLSCEQNLNHDAMYWYRQDPGQGLRLIYYSQIVNDFQKGDIAEGYSVSREKKESFPLTVTSAQKNPTAFYLCASSIQGGNQPQHFGDGTRLSIL.

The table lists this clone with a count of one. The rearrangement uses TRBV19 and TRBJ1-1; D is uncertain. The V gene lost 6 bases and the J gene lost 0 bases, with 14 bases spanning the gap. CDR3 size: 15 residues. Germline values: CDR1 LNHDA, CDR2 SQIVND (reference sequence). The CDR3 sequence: CASRPQQTMNTEAFF. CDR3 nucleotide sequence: TGTGCCAGTAGACCACAACAAACGATGAACACTGAAGCTTTCTTT. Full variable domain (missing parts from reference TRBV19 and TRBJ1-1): DGGITQSPKYLFRKEGQNVTLSCEQNLNHDAMYWYRQDPGQGLRLIYYSQIVNDFQKGDIAEGYSVSREKKESFPLTVTSAQKNPTAFYLCASRPQQTMNTEAFFGQGTRLTVV.

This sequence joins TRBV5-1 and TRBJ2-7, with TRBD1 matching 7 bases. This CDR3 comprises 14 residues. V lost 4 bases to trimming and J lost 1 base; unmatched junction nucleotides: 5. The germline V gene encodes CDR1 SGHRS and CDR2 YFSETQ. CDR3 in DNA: TGCGCCAGCAGCCGTGGGACAGCTTCCTACGAGCAGTACTTC. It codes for CASSRGTASYEQYF.

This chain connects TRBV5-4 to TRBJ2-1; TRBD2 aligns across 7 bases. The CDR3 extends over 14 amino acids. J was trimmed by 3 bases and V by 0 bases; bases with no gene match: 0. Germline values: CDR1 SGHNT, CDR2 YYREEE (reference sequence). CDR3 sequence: CASSLGGGYNEQFF. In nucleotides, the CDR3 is TGTGCCAGCAGCTTGGGCGGGGGCTACAATGAGCAGTTCTTC.

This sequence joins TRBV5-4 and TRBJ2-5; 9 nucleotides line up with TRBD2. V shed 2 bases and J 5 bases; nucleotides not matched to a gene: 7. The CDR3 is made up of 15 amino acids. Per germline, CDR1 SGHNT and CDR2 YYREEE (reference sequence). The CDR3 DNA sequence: TGTGCCAGCAGCTTCACAGGGAGCGGGGGGGAGACCCAGTACTTC. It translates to CASSFTGSGGETQYF.

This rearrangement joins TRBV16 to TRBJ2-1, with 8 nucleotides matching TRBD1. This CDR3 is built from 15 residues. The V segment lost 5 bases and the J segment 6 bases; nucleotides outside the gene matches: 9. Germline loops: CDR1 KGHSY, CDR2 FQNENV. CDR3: CASSTPMDRANEQFF. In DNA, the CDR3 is TGTGCCAGCAGCACCCCTATGGACAGGGCCAATGAGCAGTTCTTC.

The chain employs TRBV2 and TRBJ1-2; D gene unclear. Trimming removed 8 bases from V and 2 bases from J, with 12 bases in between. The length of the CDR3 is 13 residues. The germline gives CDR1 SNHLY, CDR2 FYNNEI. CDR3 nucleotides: TGTGCCAGCGTGAGGACGGGGAACTATGGCTACACCTTC. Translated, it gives CASVRTGNYGYTF.

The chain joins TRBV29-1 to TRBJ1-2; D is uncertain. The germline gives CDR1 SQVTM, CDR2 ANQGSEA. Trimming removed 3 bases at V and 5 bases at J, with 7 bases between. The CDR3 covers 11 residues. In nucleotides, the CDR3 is TGCAGCGTTGATGTGGCTTATGGCTACACCTTC. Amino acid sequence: CSVDVAYGYTF. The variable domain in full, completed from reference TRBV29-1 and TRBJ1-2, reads SAVISQKPSRDICQRGTSLTIQCQVDSQVTMMFWYRQQPGQSLTLIATANQGSEATYESGFVIDKFPISRPNLTFSTLTVSNMSPEDSSIYLCSVDVAYGYTFGSGTRLTVV.

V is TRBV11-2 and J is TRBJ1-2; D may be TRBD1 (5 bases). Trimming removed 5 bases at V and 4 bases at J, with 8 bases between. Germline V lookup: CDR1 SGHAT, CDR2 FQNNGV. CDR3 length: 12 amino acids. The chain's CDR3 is CASSHGGYGYTF. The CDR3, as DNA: TGTGCCAGCAGCCACGGGGGCTATGGCTACACCTTC.

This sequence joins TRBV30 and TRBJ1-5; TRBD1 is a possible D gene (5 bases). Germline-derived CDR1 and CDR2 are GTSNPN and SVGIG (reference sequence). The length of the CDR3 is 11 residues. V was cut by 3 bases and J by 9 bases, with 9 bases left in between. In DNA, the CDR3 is TGTGCCTGGAGCACCGGGGGGCCCCAGCATTTT. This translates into CAWSTGGPQHF.

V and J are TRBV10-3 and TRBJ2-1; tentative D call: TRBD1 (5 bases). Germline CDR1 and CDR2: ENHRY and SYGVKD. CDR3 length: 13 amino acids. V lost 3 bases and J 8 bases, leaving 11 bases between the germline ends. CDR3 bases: TGTGCCATCAGTGAACCGACAGTCGATGAGCAGTTCTTC. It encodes CAISEPTVDEQFF.

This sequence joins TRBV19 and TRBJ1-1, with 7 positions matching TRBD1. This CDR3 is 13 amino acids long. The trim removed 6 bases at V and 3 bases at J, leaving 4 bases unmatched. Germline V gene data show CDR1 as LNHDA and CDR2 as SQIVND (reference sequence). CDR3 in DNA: TGTGCCAGTAGCCAGGGGGGTTACACTGAAGCTTTCTTT. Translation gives CASSQGGYTEAFF.

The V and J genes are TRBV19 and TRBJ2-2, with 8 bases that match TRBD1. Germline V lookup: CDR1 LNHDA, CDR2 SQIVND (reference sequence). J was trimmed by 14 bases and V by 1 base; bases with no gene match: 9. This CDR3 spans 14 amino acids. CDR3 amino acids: CASSIGASGQGLFF. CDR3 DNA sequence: TGTGCCAGTAGTATAGGGGCCTCCGGACAGGGCCTGTTTTTT.

The CDR3 DNA reads TGTGCCAGTATCCCTTCCGCGGGAGGCAACACCGGGGAGCTGTTTTTT. It translates to CASIPSAGGNTGELFF. V usage is TRBV19 and J usage is TRBJ2-2, with 8 bases fitting TRBD2. The CDR3 sequence is 16 residues long. Germline CDR1 reads LNHDA; CDR2 reads SQIVND (reference sequence). Trimming at V came to 7 bases and at J to 2 bases, leaving 9 bases not matched to a gene.